These 5 T cell receptor beta chains originate from one sample sequenced in a study of identifying expanded T cells in peripheral blood (dated by TCRdb to 2018 to 2020). The receptor library was made with the immunoSEQ multiplex PCR assay. The table comes from immuneACCESS by way of TCRdb, which keeps in-frame sequences with V and J called. Part of the clones is missing from these tables; in studies checked, under half for an unresolved V gene and the rest for unknown reasons. The sample includes roughly 100,000 clones, with 85% to 90% observed a single time. The top ten hold around 4% of the sample. Source material: blood. These TCRs come from a person aged 18 to 75 in good health.

The V and J genes are TRBV15 and TRBJ2-5; D gene unclear. V was shortened by 0 bases and J by 5 bases, with 13 bases between the two germline ends. This CDR3 spans 15 amino acids. Germline values: CDR1 LNHNV, CDR2 YYDKDF (reference sequence). The CDR3 loop is CATSRERTYGETQYF. The CDR3 DNA reads as TGTGCCACCAGCAGAGAGAGGACCTACGGGGAGACCCAGTACTTC.

This clone has ten or more counts. J is TRBJ2-3 and V is TRBV6-4; TRBD2 matches at 10 bases. Per the germline V gene, CDR1 is MRHNA and CDR2 is SNTAGT. This CDR3 spans 14 amino acids. V was pared by 3 bases and J by 4 bases, with 1 base of the junction left unmatched. The CDR3 DNA reads as TGTGCCAGCAGTGAAAGCGGGGGGGCAGATACGCAGTATTTT. Its translation is CASSESGGADTQYF.

In regard to this clone: Because the CDR3's place on the DNA is in doubt, the DNA is left out and the CDR3 is given as listed by TCRdb. The V and J genes are TRBV30 and TRBJ1-4; the DNA was not used to check the table's D call, TRBD1. Germline loops: CDR1 GTSNPN, CDR2 SVGIG (reference sequence). The CDR3 extends over 13 residues, inclusive of both ends. CDR3 sequence: CAWSEGTMKNCFF.

This clone was detected only once. The chain combines TRBV30 with TRBJ2-6; D is unresolved. CDR1 and CDR2 from the germline V gene are GTSNPN and SVGIG (reference sequence). This CDR3 contains 18 residues. V lost 0 bases and J lost 0, with 15 bases in between. CDR3 DNA: TGTGCCTGGAGTGTAACCGGAAGTTGGGGCTCTGGGGCCAACGTCCTGACTTTC. Its translation: CAWSVTGSWGSGANVLTF.

J is TRBJ2-3 and V is TRBV7-9; D possibly corresponds to TRBD2 (6 bases). V shed 5 bases and J shed 1 base, with 10 bases lying between them. CDR3 length equals 14 residues. The V gene's germline CDR1 is SEHNR and CDR2 FQNEAQ (reference sequence). The CDR3, as DNA: TGTGCCAGCAGCCAGGAGGGGCGCACAGATACGCAGTATTTT. The encoded protein is CASSQEGRTDTQYF.